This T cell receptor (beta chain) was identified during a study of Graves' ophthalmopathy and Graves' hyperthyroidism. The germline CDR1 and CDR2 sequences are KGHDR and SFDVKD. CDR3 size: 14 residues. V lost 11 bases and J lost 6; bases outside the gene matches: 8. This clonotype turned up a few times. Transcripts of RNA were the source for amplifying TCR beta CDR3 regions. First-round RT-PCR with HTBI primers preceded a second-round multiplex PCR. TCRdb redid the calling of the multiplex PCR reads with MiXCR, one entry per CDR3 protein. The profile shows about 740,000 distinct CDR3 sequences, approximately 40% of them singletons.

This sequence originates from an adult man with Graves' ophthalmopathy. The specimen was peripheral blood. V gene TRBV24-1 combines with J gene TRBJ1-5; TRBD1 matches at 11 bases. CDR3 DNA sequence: TGTGCCAGCGCTCCGGGACAGGGGGGTCAGCCCCAGCATTTT. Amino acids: CASAPGQGGQPQHF.